A selection of T cell receptor beta chains follows, all from one sample in a study of early T cells in non-severe SARS-CoV-2 infection. TCRdb re-called the 5' RACE reads with MiXCR, one entry per CDR3 protein. The table includes 45,000 to 55,000 distinct CDR3 sequences, about 9.9% detected once. Sequencing input: whole blood. These TCRs come from an adult who was a healthcare worker with PCR-confirmed SARS-CoV-2 infection or an uninfected control (not recorded which). Each CDR3 is given with its conserved first and last residue. A D gene is named only where the DNA matches it firmly. Not all rows give a size; the values are once, few, many and, for expanded clones, a class.

TGCAGCGTTGTGGCTAGCAAGGATTCTGGGGCCAACGTCCTGACTTTC	CSVVASKDSGANVLTF	TRBV29-1	TRBJ2-6	-	-
TGTGCCAGCAGTGCCTTTATAGGACAGGGGGGTCATGGCTACACCTTC	CASSAFIGQGGHGYTF	TRBV6-1	TRBJ1-2	TRBD1	many
TGCAGTGCTAGTCTGGATCGGGGTCAGCCCCAGCATTTT	CSASLDRGQPQHF	TRBV20-1	TRBJ1-5	-	-
TGTGCCAGCAGTTTACGCAGGGTCAATGAGCAGTTCTTC	CASSLRRVNEQFF	TRBV28	TRBJ2-1	-	-
TGCGCCAGCAGCTTGGCTGGGACTAGTGGCGAGCAGTTCTTC	CASSLAGTSGEQFF	TRBV5-1	TRBJ2-1	TRBD2	few
TGTGCCAGCAGCTTAGGTAGCCGACTAGCGGGAGCAGAAGAGCAGTACTTC	CASSLGSRLAGAEEQYF	TRBV7-3	TRBJ2-7	TRBD2	-
TGCGCCAGCAGCTTGGAAAGGGGGGCTACCGGGGAGCTGTTTTTT	CASSLERGATGELFF	TRBV5-1	TRBJ2-2	-	-
TGTGCCAGCAGTTCCTTACTCTTCGGCACCACTAGCGGGGGGCGGGAGACCCAGTACTTC	CASSSLLFGTTSGGRETQYF	TRBV6-6	TRBJ2-5	TRBD2	-
TGTGCCAGCAGCCAAGATCAGCTTATCTACAATGAGCAGTTCTTC	CASSQDQLIYNEQFF	TRBV4-2	TRBJ2-1	-	-
TGTGCCAGCAGCCTTCTTTCCCCTGGCCGGGGTAACACCGGGGAGCTGTTTTTT	CASSLLSPGRGNTGELFF	TRBV3-1	TRBJ2-2	-	many
TGTGCCAGCTCACCACCGGTCGTAAGTCGGAGCGCGCCCTACGAGCAGTACTTC	CASSPPVVSRSAPYEQYF	TRBV18	TRBJ2-7	-	many
TGCAGTGCTAGAGATAGCAGCACAGATACGCAGTATTTT	CSARDSSTDTQYF	TRBV20-1	TRBJ2-3	-	-
TGTGCCAGCCCGTCCTGGGCCAATGAGCAGTTCTTC	CASPSWANEQFF	TRBV6-1	TRBJ2-1	-	many
TGTGCCAGCAGTTGGAACAGGGCAGATACGCAGTATTTT	CASSWNRADTQYF	TRBV27	TRBJ2-3	-	-
TGTGCCAGCAGCCCCCCCGGGGGACTAGCGAGGAATGAGCAGTTCTTC	CASSPPGGLARNEQFF	TRBV11-2	TRBJ2-1	TRBD2	-
TGCGCCAGCAGCCAAGACAGCCTACAGGGTACAACTAATGAAAAACTGTTTTTT	CASSQDSLQGTTNEKLFF	TRBV4-1	TRBJ1-4	-	-
TGTGCCAGCAGCTTTGGGACAGCCTACGAGCAGTACTTC	CASSFGTAYEQYF	TRBV7-9	TRBJ2-7	TRBD1	few
TGTGCCATCAGTGAGTCGGCGGAGCGTAATTCCTACGAGCAGTACTTC	CAISESAERNSYEQYF	TRBV10-3	TRBJ2-7	-	many
TGTGCCAGCCGCTCACCCGGGACTAGCGCGAACACCGGGGAGCTGTTTTTT	CASRSPGTSANTGELFF	TRBV5-4	TRBJ2-2	TRBD2	many
TGTGCCAGCAGCTCCCCCTGGGTCTACGAGCAGTACTTC	CASSSPWVYEQYF	TRBV7-9	TRBJ2-7	-	-
TGTGCCAGCCACCGTTCCGGAGACTATGGCTACACCTTC	CASHRSGDYGYTF	TRBV7-9	TRBJ1-2	-	-
TGTGCCAGCAGCTTTGTCGGGACAGGGGACGAGCAGTACTTC	CASSFVGTGDEQYF	TRBV5-6	TRBJ2-7	TRBD1	-
TGTGCCAGCAGCAGAAGACAGGGGAGGAATCAGCCCCAGCATTTT	CASSRRQGRNQPQHF	TRBV3-1	TRBJ1-5	TRBD1	-
TGTGCCATCACCGGGACAGGGTTTTCCGGGGAGCTGTTTTTT	CAITGTGFSGELFF	TRBV10-3	TRBJ2-2	TRBD1	many
TGTGCCAGCAAAGGGCTGCCGGGGGCCAACGTCCTGACTTTC	CASKGLPGANVLTF	TRBV27	TRBJ2-6	-	-
TGTGCCAGCACCCCCAAGTTAGGCATTACTAATGAAAAACTGTTTTTT	CASTPKLGITNEKLFF	TRBV6-6	TRBJ1-4	-	few
TGTGCCAGCAGCTTAGCTGTTCCTACTAGCACAGATACGCAGTATTTT	CASSLAVPTSTDTQYF	TRBV7-8	TRBJ2-3	-	-
TGTGCCAGCAGTTATTACAATGAGCAGTACTTC	CASSYYNEQYF	TRBV6-5	TRBJ2-7	-	-
TGCAGCGTTGATGGCCCGGCAGGGAAGGACTATGGCTACACCTTC	CSVDGPAGKDYGYTF	TRBV29-1	TRBJ1-2	-	-
TGTGCCAGCAGCTTGGAAGGTAGCGGGAGTACAGATACGCAGTATTTT	CASSLEGSGSTDTQYF	TRBV5-5	TRBJ2-3	TRBD2	few
TGTGCCAGCAGCGACGGGGTTTCGGGCACAGATACGCAGTATTTT	CASSDGVSGTDTQYF	TRBV7-2	TRBJ2-3	-	-
TGCGCCAGCAGCCCCAACCCGAATACCGAGCAGTACTTC	CASSPNPNTEQYF	TRBV4-1	TRBJ2-7	-	many
TGCAGCACCCGGGATGGGGGACGCGAAGCTTTCTTT	CSTRDGGREAFF	TRBV29-1	TRBJ1-1	-	-
TGTGCCAGTCGATTGGGTTCCTACGAGCAGTACTTC	CASRLGSYEQYF	TRBV28	TRBJ2-7	-	few
TGTGCCAGCACCCTGACAGGCATCTCTGGAAACACCATATATTTT	CASTLTGISGNTIYF	TRBV28	TRBJ1-3	-	-
TGTGCCAGCAGCTTTTTCCCCCCCTACGAGCAGTACTTC	CASSFFPPYEQYF	TRBV7-2	TRBJ2-7	-	-
TGTGCCAGCAGCTTGTACCAGCGGACCTACAATGAGCAGTTCTTC	CASSLYQRTYNEQFF	TRBV5-6	TRBJ2-1	-	many
TGTGCCAGCAGTACCCGCGGGACTAGCGAAGAGACCCAGTACTTC	CASSTRGTSEETQYF	TRBV28	TRBJ2-5	TRBD2	few
TGCAGCGTTGTCGAGAGGTTTGATACGCAGTATTTT	CSVVERFDTQYF	TRBV29-1	TRBJ2-3	-	-
TGTGCCAGCAGTTTACGGAATGAGCAGTTCTTC	CASSLRNEQFF	TRBV28	TRBJ2-1	-	medium-sized
TGTGCCAGCTCCCGACAGGGGGCGAATAATTCACCCCTCCACTTT	CASSRQGANNSPLHF	TRBV18	TRBJ1-6	TRBD1	-
TGTGCCAGCAGCGCGGTAGACAGGGGTAGTGAAAAACTGTTTTTT	CASSAVDRGSEKLFF	TRBV7-9	TRBJ1-4	TRBD1	many
TGTGCCAGCAGTCTCCTGGCCCCAGAGACCCAGTACTTC	CASSLLAPETQYF	TRBV6-6	TRBJ2-5	-	many
TGCGCCAGCAGCTACCAGGGGGCTAAAGATACGCAGTATTTT	CASSYQGAKDTQYF	TRBV5-1	TRBJ2-3	TRBD1	many
TGTGCCATCAGTGAGTCGATGGATCCCTATGGCTACACCTTC	CAISESMDPYGYTF	TRBV10-3	TRBJ1-2	-	-
TGTGCCAGCAGCTTAGGACATAACTATGGCTACACCTTC	CASSLGHNYGYTF	TRBV11-2	TRBJ1-2	-	few
TGCGCCAGCAGCCAACCGACAGGTTACAATGAGCAGTTCTTC	CASSQPTGYNEQFF	TRBV4-1	TRBJ2-1	-	-
TGTGCCAGTAGTACAGGTGACGCGAACACCGGGGAGCTGTTTTTT	CASSTGDANTGELFF	TRBV19	TRBJ2-2	-	-
TGTGCCAGCAGCCAAGTAACAGGGGGCAATCAGCCCCAGCATTTT	CASSQVTGGNQPQHF	TRBV3-1	TRBJ1-5	TRBD1	-
TGTGCCAGCAGTTTAACAGCGGGGAACACCATATATTTT	CASSLTAGNTIYF	TRBV27	TRBJ1-3	-	many
TGCAGCGCAGTAGACAGGGCTCACTATGGCTACACCTTC	CSAVDRAHYGYTF	TRBV29-1	TRBJ1-2	TRBD1	few
TGTGCCAGCAGCCCCGACGGACGCTACTCTGGAAACACCATATATTTT	CASSPDGRYSGNTIYF	TRBV6-5	TRBJ1-3	-	-
TGCAGCGTTGAAGGGGGCGCCTATACAGAGACCCAGTACTTC	CSVEGGAYTETQYF	TRBV29-1	TRBJ2-5	-	few
TGTGCCAGCAGTCTGGGAGGGACGGGATTAAATTCACCCCTCCACTTT	CASSLGGTGLNSPLHF	TRBV12-3/TRBV12-4	TRBJ1-6	-	many
TGTGCCAGTAGTATGGACAGGGGGCAAGAGACCCAGTACTTC	CASSMDRGQETQYF	TRBV19	TRBJ2-5	TRBD1	few
TGTGCCAGCAGTTTGACATATGAGTCCCTCCACTTT	CASSLTYESLHF	TRBV12-3/TRBV12-4	TRBJ1-6	-	few